What follows are 28 T cell receptor beta chains derived from one specimen sequenced in a study of shared clonotypes between healthy human individuals. Clones were sequenced by immunoSEQ multiplex PCR, and TCRdb holds only the in-frame ones, with some missing. This repertoire shows more than 500,000 clones, 90% to 95% found once; its top ten account for about 0.11%. CD8 cells classed as naive were CD45RO-negative and positively selected for CCR7, excluding terminally differentiated effector memory CD45RA+ cells. Sequenced material: naive CD8+ T cells sorted from blood. These receptors all stem from a woman between 25 and 40 years old in good health.

The chain uses TRBV6-6 and TRBJ2-7; D remains ambiguous. From germline, CDR1 is MNHNY and CDR2 SVGAGI (reference sequence). The V gene lost 0 bases and the J gene lost 7 bases, with 10 bases spanning the gap. The CDR3 covers 13 residues. The CDR3 DNA follows: TGTGCCAGCAGTTACTCGCAAGTGGAGGAGCAGTACTTC. Amino acids: CASSYSQVEEQYF.

About this clone: This may come from a read error, since a much larger clone is one base off. Other nucleotide sequences in the sample specify the same CDR3. This chain connects TRBV5-4 to TRBJ2-7; D unresolved. The CDR3 sequence is 11 residues long. V lost 3 bases and J 2 bases, leaving 3 bases between the germline ends. Per germline, CDR1 SGHNT and CDR2 YYREEE (reference sequence). CDR3 residues: CASSSPYEQYF. The CDR3 nucleotides read TGTGCCAGCAGCTCTCCCTACGAGCAGTACTTC.

The rearrangement links TRBV28 to TRBJ2-3; 9 nucleotides line up with TRBD1. Trimming cost V 8 bases and J 3 bases; bases outside gene matches: 3. The CDR3 runs to 13 residues. In germline, CDR1 is MDHEN, CDR2 SYDVKM. The CDR3 region has the DNA TGTGCCAGCGGACAGGGGTGGACAGATACGCAGTATTTT. Amino acids: CASGQGWTDTQYF.

This chain links TRBV14 with TRBJ2-7; no firm D call. Germline V gives CDR1 SGHDN, CDR2 FVKESK. Trimming left V 8 bases short and J 3 bases short, with 14 bases between. The CDR3 sequence is 13 residues long. CDR3 coding DNA: TGTGCCAGCTCCCGCTCCGTAGACTACGAGCAGTACTTC. Protein sequence: CASSRSVDYEQYF.

The chain joins TRBV5-3 to TRBJ2-7; TRBD1 matches 8 bases. TRBV5-3 has ORF status, its function being uncertain. CDR3 length: 15 amino acids. V lost 0 bases to trimming and J lost 1 base; unmatched junction nucleotides: 3. CDR3 protein: CARSLAQGGSYEQYF. The CDR3 coding sequence is TGTGCCAGAAGCTTGGCACAGGGGGGATCCTACGAGCAGTACTTC.

The V call is TRBV6-1, the J call TRBJ1-5; D remains ambiguous. Germline lookup yields CDR1 MNHNS and CDR2 SASEGT. This CDR3 has 16 amino acids. Trimming took 3 bases from V and 0 from J, leaving 12 bases between them. DNA for the CDR3: TGTGCCAGCAGTGATTTCCGGGCCTATAGCAATCAGCCCCAGCATTTT. Its translation is CASSDFRAYSNQPQHF.

V usage is TRBV4-1 and J usage is TRBJ2-2; D is uncertain. The CDR3 loop spans 16 amino acids. Germline assignment: CDR1 MGHRA and CDR2 YSYEKL. V shed 4 bases and J shed 6 bases, with 18 bases lying between them. The CDR3 is CASSRILGGEAGELFF. The DNA of the CDR3 is TGCGCCAGCAGCCGTATACTCGGCGGTGAGGCCGGGGAGCTGTTTTTT.

The genes are TRBV15 and TRBJ2-7; the D gene is possibly TRBD1 (5 bases). The CDR3 totals 14 residues. The germline V gene has CDR1 LNHNV and CDR2 YYDKDF (reference sequence). Trimming removed 1 base from V and 3 bases from J, with 10 bases in between. CDR3 sequence (DNA): TGTGCCACCAGCAGAGTTGACAGCTTCTACGAGCAGTACTTC. Protein sequence: CATSRVDSFYEQYF.

This clone was recorded only once. The rearrangement joins TRBV28 to TRBJ2-6, with D perhaps matching TRBD1 (6 bases). CDR1 is MDHEN and CDR2 is SYDVKM in the germline V gene. The CDR3 extends over 15 amino acids. V gave up 6 bases and J gave up 2 bases, with 11 bases separating them. The CDR3 reads CASRSQGAGANVLTF. Here the CDR3 DNA reads TGTGCCAGCAGATCACAGGGTGCTGGGGCCAACGTCCTGACTTTC.

This clone was recorded once. The chain is built from TRBV10-3 and TRBJ2-7; TRBD1 agrees at 9 bases. In germline, CDR1 is ENHRY, CDR2 SYGVKD. The V and J ends lost 0 bases and 3 bases, in that order; junction bases with no gene match: 12. There are 18 residues in the CDR3. CDR3 residues: CAISESTAGQGGDYEQYF. The CDR3 region has the DNA TGTGCCATCAGTGAGTCGACTGCGGGACAGGGAGGAGACTACGAGCAGTACTTC.

This clone showed up just once. The chain joins TRBV5-1 to TRBJ2-5, with D unclear. The CDR3 covers 14 residues. V was shortened by 0 bases and J by 3 bases, with 9 bases between the two germline ends. Germline V gene data show CDR1 as SGHRS and CDR2 as YFSETQ. The CDR3 is CASSLGLHKETQYF. CDR3 in DNA: TGCGCCAGCAGCTTGGGGTTGCATAAAGAGACCCAGTACTTC.

V usage is TRBV7-6 and J usage is TRBJ1-1, with D possibly matching TRBD1 (5 bases). The CDR3 contains 16 residues. V was trimmed by 5 bases and J by 2 bases, leaving 18 bases between them. CDR1 is SGHVS and CDR2 is FNYEAQ in the germline V gene. The CDR3: CASSPGGTGENTEAFF. DNA of the CDR3: TGTGCCAGCAGCCCCGGGGGTACGGGGGAAAACACTGAAGCTTTCTTT.

This chain links TRBV6-1 with TRBJ2-7; D ambiguous. V shed 6 bases and J shed 0 bases, with 15 bases lying between them. From germline, CDR1 is MNHNS and CDR2 SASEGT. There are 15 residues in the CDR3. The CDR3 DNA is TGTGCCAGCAGACACATTACCCTCGGCTCCTACGAGCAGTACTTC. Its translation is CASRHITLGSYEQYF.

The V and J genes are TRBV29-1 and TRBJ2-7; D possibly corresponds to TRBD1 (5 bases). V shed 6 bases and J shed 2 bases, with 14 bases lying between them. The length of the CDR3 is 13 residues. CDR1 SQVTM and CDR2 ANQGSEA come from the germline V gene. DNA of the CDR3: TGCAGCGTCGAACCGACAGATACCTACGAGCAGTACTTC. Translating it yields CSVEPTDTYEQYF.

The chain carries TRBV11-3 and TRBJ2-7; 10 positions agree with TRBD1. From germline, CDR1 is SGHNT and CDR2 YENEEA. The ends lost 5 bases at V and 4 bases at J; junction bases unmatched: 8. The CDR3 has 15 amino acids. The CDR3 nucleotides read TGTGCCAGCAGCCCGACGACAGGGGGCAATTACGAGCAGTACTTC. Translating it yields CASSPTTGGNYEQYF.

This chain joins TRBV5-1 and TRBJ1-6; 11 bases are shared with TRBD1. Germline assignment: CDR1 SGHRS and CDR2 YFSETQ. There are 15 residues in the CDR3. The V and J ends lost 0 bases and 8 bases, in that order; junction bases with no gene match: 1. CDR3 amino acids: CASSLEGQGDSPLHF. Here the CDR3 DNA reads TGCGCCAGCAGCTTGGAGGGACAGGGGGATTCACCCCTCCACTTT.

This sequence joins TRBV7-3 and TRBJ1-5, with unresolved D. The CDR3 is 13 residues long. V lost 5 bases and J 4 bases, leaving 9 bases between the germline ends. Germline values: CDR1 SGHTA, CDR2 FQGTGA. The CDR3 coding sequence is TGTGCCAGCAGCATTTGGGAGAATCAGCCCCAGCATTTT. This translates into CASSIWENQPQHF.

V and J are TRBV7-7 and TRBJ1-5, with a weak D call TRBD1 (5 bases). The CDR3 contains 15 residues. Trimming left V 4 bases short and J 4 bases short, with 14 bases between. The germline CDR1 and CDR2 sequences are SSHAT and FNYEAQ (reference sequence). In DNA form, the CDR3 reads TGTGCCAGCAGCTCCCTCGGTCAGGGAAATCAGCCCCAGCATTTT. Its protein product is CASSSLGQGNQPQHF.

This clone was counted a single time. This chain joins TRBV15 and TRBJ1-1; D is ambiguous. V was clipped by 6 bases and J by 4 bases, with 12 bases between them. From germline, CDR1 is LNHNV and CDR2 YYDKDF (reference sequence). The CDR3 has 13 residues. CDR3 in amino acids: CATSPRRLTEAFF. In nucleotides, the CDR3 is TGTGCCACCAGTCCCCGACGTCTCACTGAAGCTTTCTTT.

The chain links TRBV4-1 to TRBJ2-3, with 11 bases fitting TRBD2. CDR3 size: 18 residues. The germline gives CDR1 MGHRA, CDR2 YSYEKL. J lost 2 bases, V lost 4 bases, and 11 bases had no gene match. The CDR3 DNA reads TGCGCCAGCAGCCTCCTAGCGGGAGGCCCTATAGACACAGATACGCAGTATTTT. Residues: CASSLLAGGPIDTDTQYF.

This clone is a singleton in its sample. CDR3 DNA: TGTGCCAGCAGCCCCCGACTAGCCGGTACCTACGAGCAGTACTTC. It yields the protein CASSPRLAGTYEQYF. The rearrangement uses TRBV28 and TRBJ2-7, with 7 nucleotides matching TRBD2. J gave up 2 bases and V 6 bases, and 10 bases lay outside the gene matches. Germline lookup yields CDR1 MDHEN and CDR2 SYDVKM. The CDR3 has 15 residues.

V and J are TRBV19 and TRBJ2-3, with TRBD2 as a possible D gene (6 bases). Germline V gene lookup returns CDR1 LNHDA and CDR2 SQIVND (reference sequence). The CDR3 contains 15 residues. Trimming took 7 bases from V and 1 from J, leaving 15 bases between them. The chain's CDR3 is CASTPSGTGTDTQYF. The DNA of the CDR3 is TGTGCCAGTACCCCTTCCGGGACTGGCACAGATACGCAGTATTTT.

The gene calls are TRBV6-5 and TRBJ2-5; D remains unclear. With 1 base removed from V and 1 base from J, the gap between germline ends came to 13 bases. The CDR3 has 16 amino acids. Germline lookup yields CDR1 MNHEY and CDR2 SVGAGI. The CDR3 region is CASSYLGPEIQETQYF. For the CDR3, the DNA is TGTGCCAGCAGTTACTTGGGCCCTGAAATCCAAGAGACCCAGTACTTC.

The chain employs TRBV5-4 and TRBJ2-3, with D possibly matching TRBD2 (5 bases). The CDR3 is made up of 14 amino acids. Germline CDR1 and CDR2: SGHNT and YYREEE (reference sequence). V was pared by 3 bases and J by 1 base, with 9 bases between. CDR3 sequence reads: CASSYQRRTDTQYF. CDR3 bases: TGTGCCAGCAGCTATCAGCGGCGCACAGATACGCAGTATTTT.

This clone was found once. The rearrangement joins TRBV11-2 to TRBJ2-7; D may match TRBD1 or TRBD2 (5 bases each). Germline-derived CDR1 and CDR2 are SGHAT and FQNNGV. CDR3 size: 13 residues. V lost 0 bases to trimming and J lost 5 bases, with 8 bases between them. CDR3 DNA sequence: TGTGCCAGCAGCTTAGATCCGGGGCACGAGCAGTACTTC. It specifies CASSLDPGHEQYF.

This chain uses TRBV11-2 with TRBJ2-1; 10 bases fit TRBD2. J gave up 6 bases and V 6 bases, and 2 bases lay outside the gene matches. This CDR3 spans 13 amino acids. Germline loops: CDR1 SGHAT, CDR2 FQNNGV. CDR3 region: CASSLAGVNEQFF. The DNA for the CDR3 is TGTGCCAGCAGTCTAGCGGGAGTCAATGAGCAGTTCTTC.

CDR3 DNA sequence: TGCGCCAGCAGGGTGGGAGGGTCCGACGAGCAGTACTTC. Its translation: CASRVGGSDEQYF. This sequence joins TRBV5-1 and TRBJ2-7; 7 bases line up with TRBD2. The length of the CDR3 is 13 residues. The ends lost 5 bases at V and 5 bases at J; junction bases unmatched: 7. Germline-derived CDR1 and CDR2 are SGHRS and YFSETQ.

The chain links TRBV29-1 to TRBJ2-5; a weak D match, TRBD1 (5 bases). The closer fit of TRBJ2-7 to the DNA end suggests the J call may be wrong. CDR1 is SQVTM and CDR2 is ANQGSEA in the germline V gene. This CDR3 is 11 amino acids long. The CDR3 spells CSVERGYEQYF. CDR3 bases: TGCAGCGTTGAAAGGGGTTACGAGCAGTACTTC.